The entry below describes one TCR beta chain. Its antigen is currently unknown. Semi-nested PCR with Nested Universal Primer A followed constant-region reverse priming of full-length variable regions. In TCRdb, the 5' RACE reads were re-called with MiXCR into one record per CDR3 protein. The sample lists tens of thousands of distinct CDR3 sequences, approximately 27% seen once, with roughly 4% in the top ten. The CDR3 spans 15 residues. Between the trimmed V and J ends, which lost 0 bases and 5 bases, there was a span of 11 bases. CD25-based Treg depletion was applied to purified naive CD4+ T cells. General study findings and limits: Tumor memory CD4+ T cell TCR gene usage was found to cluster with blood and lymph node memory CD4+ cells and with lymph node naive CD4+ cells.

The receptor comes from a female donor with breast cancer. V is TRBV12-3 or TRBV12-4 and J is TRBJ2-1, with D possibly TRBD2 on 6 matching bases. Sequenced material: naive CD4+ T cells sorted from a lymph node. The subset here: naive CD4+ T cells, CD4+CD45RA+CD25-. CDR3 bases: TGTGCCAGCAGTTTAGCGCGGGGCTTCAACAATGAGCAGTTCTTC. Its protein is CASSLARGFNNEQFF.